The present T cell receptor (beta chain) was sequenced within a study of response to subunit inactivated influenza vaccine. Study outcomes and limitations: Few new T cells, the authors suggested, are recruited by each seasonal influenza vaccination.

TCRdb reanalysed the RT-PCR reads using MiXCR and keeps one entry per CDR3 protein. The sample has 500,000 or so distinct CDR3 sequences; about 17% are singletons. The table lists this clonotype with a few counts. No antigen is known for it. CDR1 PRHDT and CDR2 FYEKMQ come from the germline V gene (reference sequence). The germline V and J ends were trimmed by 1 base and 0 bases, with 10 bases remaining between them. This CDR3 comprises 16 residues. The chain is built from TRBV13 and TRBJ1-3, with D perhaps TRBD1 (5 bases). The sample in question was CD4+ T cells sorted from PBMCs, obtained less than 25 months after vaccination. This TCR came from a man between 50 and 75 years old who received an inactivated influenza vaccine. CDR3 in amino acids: CASSLEAGTSGNTIYF. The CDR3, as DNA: TGTGCCAGCAGCTTAGAAGCGGGGACCTCTGGAAACACCATATATTTT.